These T cell receptor beta chains were read from a single sample in a study of cytomegalovirus exposure and HLA in healthy donors. TCRdb's copy holds only in-frame clones and misses some; the assay was immunoSEQ multiplex PCR. The sample holds roughly 150,000 clones, roughly 82% seen once. Sequenced sample: PBMCs. Every receptor here comes from a male donor in good health and CMV-seronegative. CDR3s include the opening cysteine and the closing phenylalanine or tryptophan. The D gene is left open where the match is weak. Size values are once, few and many counts, or a class for expanded clones, and some rows have none.

>TRBJ1-2|TRBV18|.|.
CASSLRTADIYGYTF
TGTGCCAGCTCACTTCGCACAGCCGATATCTATGGCTACACCTTC
>TRBJ2-7|TRBV7-3|.|.
CASSPFGGASYEQYF
TGTGCCAGCAGCCCATTTGGGGGGGCCTCCTACGAGCAGTACTTC
>TRBJ2-7|TRBV9|.|.
CASSHTQESEQYF
TGTGCCAGCAGCCACACACAAGAAAGCGAGCAGTACTTC
>TRBJ2-7|TRBV15|.|TRBD2
CATSRAGGSSYEQYF
TGTGCCACCAGCAGAGCGGGAGGGAGCTCCTACGAGCAGTACTTC
>TRBJ1-1|TRBV7-9|.|.
CASSPPAAHTEAFF
TGTGCCAGCAGCCCCCCTGCAGCGCACACTGAAGCTTTCTTT
>TRBJ2-7|TRBV2|once|.
CASSSVPYEQYF
TGTGCCAGCAGTTCAGTCCCCTACGAGCAGTACTTC
>TRBJ1-2|TRBV2|.|TRBD1
CASSGQGGPANYGYTF
TGTGCCAGCAGTGGACAGGGAGGTCCAGCTAACTATGGCTACACCTTC
>TRBJ1-4|TRBV19|.|.
CASSEAGRAFDEKLFF
TGTGCCAGTAGTGAGGCAGGGAGGGCCTTTGATGAAAAACTGTTTTTT
>TRBJ2-1|TRBV5-1|.|TRBD2
CASSLWTSLYNEQFF
TGCGCCAGCAGCTTGTGGACTAGCCTATACAATGAGCAGTTCTTC
>TRBJ2-7|TRBV29-1|.|TRBD2
CSAGRSSGLYEQYF
TGCAGCGCCGGGCGGTCTAGCGGGTTATACGAGCAGTACTTC
>TRBJ2-1|TRBV9|.|TRBD2
CASSQGVAGAKYNEQFF
TGTGCCAGCAGCCAGGGGGTAGCGGGGGCGAAATACAATGAGCAGTTCTTC
>TRBJ2-3|TRBV4-2|.|.
CASSQDSLAAYTDTQYF
TGTGCCAGCAGCCAAGATAGTCTAGCAGCATACACAGATACGCAGTATTTT
>TRBJ1-1|TRBV7-9|.|.
CASSWAGAFF
TGTGCCAGCAGCTGGGCAGGGGCTTTCTTT
>TRBJ2-2|TRBV9|.|.
CASSVGGPGELFF
TGTGCCAGCAGCGTAGGGGGGCCCGGGGAGCTGTTTTTT
>TRBJ1-1|TRBV14|.|.
CASSQDWIQVNTEAFF
TGTGCCAGCAGCCAAGATTGGATACAGGTGAACACTGAAGCTTTCTTT
>TRBJ1-3|TRBV9|once|TRBD1
CASSSGIRDRGNTIYF
TGTGCCAGCAGCTCAGGAATCCGGGACAGAGGAAACACCATATATTTT
>TRBJ2-7|TRBV6-5|.|TRBD2
CASSSSGRGIYEQYF
TGTGCCAGCAGTTCGAGCGGGAGGGGTATCTACGAGCAGTACTTC
>TRBJ2-1|TRBV7-6|once|TRBD2
CASSLEVAGGPSNYNEQFF
TGTGCCAGCAGCTTAGAGGTAGCGGGGGGTCCCTCCAACTACAATGAGCAGTTCTTC
>TRBJ1-1|TRBV2|.|.
CARRGDRTEAFF
TGTGCCCGGAGGGGTGATAGGACTGAAGCTTTCTTT
>TRBJ2-2|TRBV6-5|.|TRBD1
CASSWPGQGIGELFF
TGTGCCAGCAGTTGGCCGGGACAGGGGATCGGGGAGCTGTTTTTT
>TRBJ1-4|TRBV7-9|once|.
CSSSFDSPNEKLFF
TGTTCCAGCAGCTTTGACAGCCCTAATGAAAAACTGTTTTTT
>TRBJ1-2|TRBV7-9|.|.
CSSSYLQGRYGYTF
TGTTCCAGCAGCTACCTACAGGGTCGATATGGCTACACCTTC
>TRBJ1-3|TRBV21-1|.|.
CASTQDRGNTIYF
TGTGCCAGCACTCAGGACAGGGGAAACACCATATATTTT